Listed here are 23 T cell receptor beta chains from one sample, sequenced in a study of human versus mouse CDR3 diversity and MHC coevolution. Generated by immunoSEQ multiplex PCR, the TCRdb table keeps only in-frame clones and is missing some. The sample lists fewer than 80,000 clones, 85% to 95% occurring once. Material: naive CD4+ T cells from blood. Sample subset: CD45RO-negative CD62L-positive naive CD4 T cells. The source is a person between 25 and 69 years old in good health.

For the CDR3, the DNA is TGCGCCAGCAGACGGGGCGGGAGCGATACGCAGTATTTT. Protein sequence: CASRRGGSDTQYF. This sequence joins TRBV5-1 and TRBJ2-3; the match to TRBD2 covers 7 bases. J gave up 6 bases and V 5 bases, and 6 bases lay outside the gene matches. The CDR3 runs 13 residues. Germline V gene sequence: CDR1 SGHRS, CDR2 YFSETQ.

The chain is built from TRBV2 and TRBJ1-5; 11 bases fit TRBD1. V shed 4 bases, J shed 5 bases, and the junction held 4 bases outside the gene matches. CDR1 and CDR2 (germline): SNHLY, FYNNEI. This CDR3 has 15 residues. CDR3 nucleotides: TGTGCCAGCAGTGGGACAGGGGGCCGCCATCAGCCCCAGCATTTT. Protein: CASSGTGGRHQPQHF.

CDR3 coding DNA: TGTGCCAGCAATCAGCGGGGCTTAGGTGAAAAACTGTTTTTT. This translates into CASNQRGLGEKLFF. The chain recombines TRBV6-1 with TRBJ1-4; D may be TRBD1 (5 bases). Trimming shortened V by 7 bases and J by 7 bases, and 16 bases separated the two germline ends. Germline V lookup: CDR1 MNHNS, CDR2 SASEGT. This CDR3 is 14 amino acids long.

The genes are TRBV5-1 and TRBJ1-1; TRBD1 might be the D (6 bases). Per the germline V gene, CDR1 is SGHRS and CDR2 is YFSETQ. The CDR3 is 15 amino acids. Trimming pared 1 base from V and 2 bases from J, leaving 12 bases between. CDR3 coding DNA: TGCGCCAGCAGCTTGACTTCACAGGGCAACACTGAAGCTTTCTTT. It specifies CASSLTSQGNTEAFF.

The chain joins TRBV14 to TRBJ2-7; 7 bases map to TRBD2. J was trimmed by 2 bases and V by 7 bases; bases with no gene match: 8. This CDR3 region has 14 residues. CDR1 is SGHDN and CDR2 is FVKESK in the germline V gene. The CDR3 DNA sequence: TGTGCCAGCAACCCGGGCGGGGGAACCTACGAGCAGTACTTC. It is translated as CASNPGGGTYEQYF.

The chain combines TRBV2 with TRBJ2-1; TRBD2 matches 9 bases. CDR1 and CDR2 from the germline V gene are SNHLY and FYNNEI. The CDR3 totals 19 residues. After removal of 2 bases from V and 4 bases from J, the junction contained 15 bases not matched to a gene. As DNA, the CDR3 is TGTGCCAGCAGTGAAACCGTACGGGGCATTGCGGGGGGGTACAATGAGCAGTTCTTC. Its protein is CASSETVRGIAGGYNEQFF. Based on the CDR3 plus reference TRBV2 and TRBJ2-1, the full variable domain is EPEVTQTPSHQVTQMGQEVILRCVPISNHLYFYWYRQILGQKVEFLVSFYNNEISEKSEIFDDQFSVERPDGSNFTLKIRSTKLEDSAMYFCASSETVRGIAGGYNEQFFGPGTRLTVL.

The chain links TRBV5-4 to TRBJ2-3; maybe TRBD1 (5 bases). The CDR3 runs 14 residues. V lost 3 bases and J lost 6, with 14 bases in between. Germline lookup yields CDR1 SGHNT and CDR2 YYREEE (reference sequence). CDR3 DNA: TGTGCCAGCAGCTCCCCCGTCTCAGGGGATACGCAGTATTTT. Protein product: CASSSPVSGDTQYF.

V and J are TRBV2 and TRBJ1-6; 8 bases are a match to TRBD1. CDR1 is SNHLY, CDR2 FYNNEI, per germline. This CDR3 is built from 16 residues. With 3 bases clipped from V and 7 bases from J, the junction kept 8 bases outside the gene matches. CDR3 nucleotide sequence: TGTGCCAGCAGTGATAGGACAGGGATAAGGAATTCACCCCTCCACTTT. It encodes CASSDRTGIRNSPLHF.

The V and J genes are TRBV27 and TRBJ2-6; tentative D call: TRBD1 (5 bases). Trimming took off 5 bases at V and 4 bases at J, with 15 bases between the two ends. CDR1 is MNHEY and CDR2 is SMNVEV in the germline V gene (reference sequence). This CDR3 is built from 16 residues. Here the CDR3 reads CASSPYRGSGANVLTF. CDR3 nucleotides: TGTGCCAGCAGTCCCTATAGGGGTTCAGGGGCCAACGTCCTGACTTTC.

DNA of the CDR3: TGCGCCAGCGCCGTAGGGGGGGGCCAAGAGACCCAGTACTTC. This codes for CASAVGGGQETQYF. The V gene is TRBV5-1, the J gene TRBJ2-5; the D gene is possibly TRBD2 (7 bases). Germline CDR1 is SGHRS and CDR2 is YFSETQ. The CDR3 is made up of 14 amino acids. V was shortened by 7 bases and J by 1 base, with 14 bases between the two germline ends.

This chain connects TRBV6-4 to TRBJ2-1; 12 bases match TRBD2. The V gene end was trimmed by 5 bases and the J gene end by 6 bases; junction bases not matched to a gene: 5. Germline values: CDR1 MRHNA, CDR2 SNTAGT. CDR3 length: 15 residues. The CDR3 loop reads CASSTLAGGTNEQFF. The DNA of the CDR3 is TGTGCCAGCAGTACCCTAGCGGGGGGGACCAATGAGCAGTTCTTC.

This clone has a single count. The CDR3 DNA sequence: TGTGCCAGCAGCAGGGGGCCGGCAACTAATGAAAAACTGTTTTTT. Protein sequence: CASSRGPATNEKLFF. The rearrangement uses TRBV5-6 and TRBJ1-4, with 7 bases identical to TRBD1. The trim removed 4 bases at V and 0 bases at J, leaving 3 bases unmatched. This CDR3 has 15 amino acids. In germline, CDR1 is SGHDT, CDR2 YYEEEE.

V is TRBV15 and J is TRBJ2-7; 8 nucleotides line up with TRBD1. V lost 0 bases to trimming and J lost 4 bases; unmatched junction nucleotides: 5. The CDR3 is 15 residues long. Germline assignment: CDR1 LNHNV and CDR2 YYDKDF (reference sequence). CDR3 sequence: CATSRDPTGEYEQYF. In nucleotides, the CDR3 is TGTGCCACCAGCAGAGACCCGACAGGGGAATACGAGCAGTACTTC.

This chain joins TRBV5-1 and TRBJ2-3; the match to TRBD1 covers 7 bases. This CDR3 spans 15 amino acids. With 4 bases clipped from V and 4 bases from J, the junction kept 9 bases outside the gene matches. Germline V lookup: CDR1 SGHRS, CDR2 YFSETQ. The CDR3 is CASSSLGQGADTQYF. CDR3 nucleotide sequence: TGCGCCAGCAGCAGCTTAGGTCAGGGGGCAGATACGCAGTATTTT.

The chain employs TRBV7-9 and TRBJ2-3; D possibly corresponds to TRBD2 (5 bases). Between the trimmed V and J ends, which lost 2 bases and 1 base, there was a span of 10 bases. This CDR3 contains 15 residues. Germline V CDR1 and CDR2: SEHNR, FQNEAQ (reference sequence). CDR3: CASSLLGARTDTQYF. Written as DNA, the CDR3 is TGTGCCAGCAGCTTACTGGGAGCCCGCACAGATACGCAGTATTTT.

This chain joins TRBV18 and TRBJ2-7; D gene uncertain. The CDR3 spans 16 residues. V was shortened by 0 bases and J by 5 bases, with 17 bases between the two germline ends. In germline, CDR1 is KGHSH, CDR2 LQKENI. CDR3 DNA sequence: TGTGCCAGCTCACCACCAGTGGCACGGGTTTTCCACGAGCAGTACTTC. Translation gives CASSPPVARVFHEQYF.

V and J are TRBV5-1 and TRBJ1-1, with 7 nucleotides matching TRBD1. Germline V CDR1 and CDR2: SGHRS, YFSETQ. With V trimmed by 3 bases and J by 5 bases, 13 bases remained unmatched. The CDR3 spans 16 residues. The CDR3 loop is CASSWRARQGRTEAFF. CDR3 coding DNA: TGCGCCAGCAGCTGGCGGGCGAGACAGGGCCGTACTGAAGCTTTCTTT.

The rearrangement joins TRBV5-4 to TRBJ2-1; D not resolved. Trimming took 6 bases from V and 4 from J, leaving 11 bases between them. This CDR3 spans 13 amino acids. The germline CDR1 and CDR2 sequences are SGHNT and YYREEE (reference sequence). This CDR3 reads CASKETTYNEQFF. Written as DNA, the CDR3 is TGTGCCAGCAAGGAGACGACGTACAATGAGCAGTTCTTC.

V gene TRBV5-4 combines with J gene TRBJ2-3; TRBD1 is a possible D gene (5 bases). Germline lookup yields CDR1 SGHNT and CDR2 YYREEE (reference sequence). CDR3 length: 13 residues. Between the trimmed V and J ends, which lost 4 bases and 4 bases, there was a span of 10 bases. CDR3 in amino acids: CASSPQEPDTQYF. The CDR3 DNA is TGTGCCAGCAGCCCACAGGAACCAGATACGCAGTATTTT.

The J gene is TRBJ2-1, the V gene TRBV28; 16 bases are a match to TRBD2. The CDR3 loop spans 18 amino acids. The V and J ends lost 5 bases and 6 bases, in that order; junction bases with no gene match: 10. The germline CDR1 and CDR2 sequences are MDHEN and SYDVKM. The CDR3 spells CASSGTSGGAIRPNEQFF. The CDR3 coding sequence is TGTGCCAGCAGTGGGACTAGCGGGGGGGCGATAAGGCCCAATGAGCAGTTCTTC.

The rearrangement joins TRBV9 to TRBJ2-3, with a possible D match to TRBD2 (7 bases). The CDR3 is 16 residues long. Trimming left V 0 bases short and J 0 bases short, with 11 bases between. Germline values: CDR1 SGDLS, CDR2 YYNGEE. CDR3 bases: TGTGCCAGCAGCGTAGTTGGGGGGGCTAGCACAGATACGCAGTATTTT. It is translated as CASSVVGGASTDTQYF.

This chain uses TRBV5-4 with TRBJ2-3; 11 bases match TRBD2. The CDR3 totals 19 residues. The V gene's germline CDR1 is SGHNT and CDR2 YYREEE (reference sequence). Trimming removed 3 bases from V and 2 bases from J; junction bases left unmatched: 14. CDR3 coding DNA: TGTGCCAGCAGCTCCGGGACATTGACTAGCGGGGCGAACACAGATACGCAGTATTTT. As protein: CASSSGTLTSGANTDTQYF. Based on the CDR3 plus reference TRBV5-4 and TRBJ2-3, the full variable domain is ETGVTQSPTHLIKTRGQQVTLRCSSQSGHNTVSWYQQALGQGPQFIFQYYREEENGRGNFPPRFSGLQFPNYSSELNVNALELDDSALYLCASSSGTLTSGANTDTQYFGPGTRLTVL.

The CDR3 spells CAWGTSGRSQYF. The CDR3 nucleotides read TGTGCCTGGGGAACTAGCGGGAGGTCCCAGTACTTC. The chain has TRBV30 and TRBJ2-5; 12 bases align to TRBD2. CDR3 size: 12 residues. From germline, CDR1 is GTSNPN and CDR2 SVGIG (reference sequence). V trimming: 5 bases; J trimming: 9 bases; junction bases outside the gene matches: 4.